This TCR beta chain was captured in a study of cytomegalovirus exposure and HLA in healthy donors (TCRdb year 2017). Describing the broader study: An earlier analysis of 587 of the donors reported over 250 Gb of sequence data and 95 million to 130 million unique TCR beta sequences obtained from some 170 million T cells. To study patterns of TCR occurrence, a later analysis re-analyzed previously published TCR beta repertoires from just over 650 donors and added high-resolution HLA genotyping. On average, roughly 240,000 unique TCR beta nucleotide sequences were sequenced per donor among roughly 430 genotyped donors of the cohort, with 15% to 20% of those sequences being non-productive. The study used immunosequencing to profile the T cell repertoires of 666 subjects and linked those repertoires to cytomegalovirus serostatus. The study aimed to test whether cataloging public T cell receptors could reveal signatures of past pathogen exposure. Several DR-DQ haplotypes were treated as single units for association and clustering because of strong linkage in the cohort. In the later analysis, no new phenotypic data were used to find candidate immune exposures; instead, reliance was placed on TCR beta sequences and their occurrence across donors. An earlier analysis of 587 of the donors used high-throughput TCR beta sequencing to judge whether each TCR beta V gene segment behaved as functional or pseudogenic. Donor age, sex, ethnicity and CMV serostatus were collected together with the repertoire data. Roughly 300 gigabases of sequencing data and approximately 85 million unique TCR sequences were included in an early release covering several hundred HLA-typed donors. Of the roughly 410 genotyped donors, less than 90% were placed in the genetic ancestry cluster associated with self-reported Caucasian donors. Both class I and class II loci were covered by HLA typing, at four-digit resolution. Typing coverage differed by locus: A, B, C, DRB1 and DQB1 were typed in roughly 629-630 donors, DQA1 in 500 to 550, DPA1 in nearly 610, and DPB1 in roughly 450. In a later genetic analysis, genome-wide SNP genotypes for about 65% of the roughly 700 donors were used, and that subset was treated as a discovery cohort. A separate validation cohort of approximately 130 different subjects was used in addition to the approximately 610-subject first cohort. The study combined high-throughput TCR immunosequencing, statistical association of individual TCRs with disease status, and machine learning to predict cytomegalovirus infection status. All discovery cohort repertoires had been generated on a single sequencing platform. Overall study outcomes, separate from this receptor: Because some donors lacked HLA typing at each locus, the association tests relied only on the typed subset. This cohort had only TCR beta chains sequenced, and the lack of alpha or paired-chain data limited which features could be detected. Some IMGT-functional V segments, including TRBV6-2 and TRBV6-3, could not be told apart with the 87-base-pair reads, so those segments were excluded. In an earlier analysis of about 600 of the donors, most TCR beta V segments appeared in productive rearrangements about 87% or about 30% of the time, broadly matching IMGT annotations. In vitro tests confirmed that a few of the cytomegalovirus-associated TCR beta chains recognize cytomegalovirus antigens. Seventeen rarely observed V segments, including chromosome 9 orphons, were excluded from the earlier analysis of almost 600 of the donors because counts were too low. According to the authors, the approach could potentially be generalized to other disease states and immunological phenotypes. The sequencing pipeline was judged likely to have produced a cluster of highly shared sequence variants as a technical artifact. The classifier was reported to diagnose cytomegalovirus status with high specificity and sensitivity in both the original and validation cohorts. The presence/absence analyses assumed that sequencing depth was roughly uniform across donors, and that assumption may not be true. A further reported finding was that TCR beta sequences accurately predicted the HLA-A and HLA-B alleles for most subjects in the first cohort. According to a later analysis, TCR association rates differed among HLA loci, with DRB1 alleles showing the most associated TCRs and HLA-C alleles showing the fewest. A later analysis found that HLA-associated TCR beta chains were more clonally expanded and had lower generation probabilities than equally common non-associated chains. In a later analysis, most CMV-associated TCR beta chains were found to appear HLA-restricted, with HLA associations seemingly driven largely by CMV exposure. The study listed 150 to 200 TCR beta chains as associated with cytomegalovirus. When HLA alleles, especially DR and DQ, strongly co-occurred, TCR associations were difficult to assign to individual alleles. Most TCR sequences were seen in very few donors, while some public TCRs were found in many individuals. Linkage disequilibrium might explain the correlated functional status among segregating V segments, but an unknown experimental factor could not be ruled out. For the cohort, immune exposure information was limited to CMV serostatus. In a later genetic analysis, fewer N-insertions in productive TCRs were reported among donors in an Asian-associated ancestry cluster than the 666-donor mean. A later analysis associated 16,951 TCR beta sequences with specific HLA alleles at a false discovery rate of 0.05. In a later genetic analysis, a missense DCLRE1C variant was associated with V-gene and J-gene trimming of TCR beta chains, and the association was replicated in an independent cohort. Several of the top co-occurrence clusters appeared to be linked to parvovirus B19, influenza, CMV and Epstein-Barr virus, according to a later analysis.

In total, 500 to 700 healthy bone marrow donors made up the cohort. All cohort members were sampled while nominally healthy, although unrecorded immune exposures were likely present. The donor was CMV seronegative and was included in the group of a few hundred seronegative cohort members. Every donor gave a peripheral blood sample, and the peripheral blood mononuclear cells from that sample were used for TCR beta sequencing. The Qiagen DNeasy Blood Extraction Kit was used to extract genomic DNA from the blood cell samples. Libraries came from the immunoSEQ multiplex PCR assay. A mixture of 60 forward primers for TCR Vbeta segments and 13 reverse primers for TCR Jbeta segments was used in the multiplex PCR. Amplification of the CDR3 region of rearranged TCR beta genes was performed with a multiplex PCR assay on genomic DNA. The Illumina HiSeq System was used to sequence the amplified TCR beta libraries as 87-base-pair reads. From the authors' description of their analysis: In a later analysis, tens of millions of unique TCR beta chains were counted across the approximately 670 repertoires, and about 10 million of these chains were shared by at least two donors. To remove PCR and sequencing errors, raw reads were error-corrected and collapsed into unique sequences using a nearest-neighbor algorithm that merged closely related sequences. V, D and J gene segments were assigned by aligning CDR3 sequences to IMGT reference sequences. For a sequence to be retained, at least a six-nucleotide match to both a V gene segment and a J gene segment was required. Rearrangements were called productive when the CDR3 lacked stop codons and stayed in frame with V and J; all others were non-productive. CDR3 was defined according to IMGT convention as the region running from the second conserved V-encoded cysteine to the conserved J-encoded phenylalanine. Sequences without an unambiguous match to a single V gene segment were excluded from the earlier analysis of several hundred of the donors. An earlier analysis of 500 to 700 of the donors classified V segments as functional when productive rearrangements were above 56.7% and as segregating when the standard deviation between donors was above 5%. A statistical classification framework was built for diagnosing cytomegalovirus status from the catalog of TCR beta chain sequences. In a later analysis, V and J genes were assigned by comparing TCR nucleotide sequences against IMGT/GENE-DB human TR gene sequences. Using the TCRdist pipeline, a later analysis assigned CDR3 sequences along with most-parsimonious VDJ recombination scenarios. In a later analysis, every TCR beta chain was defined by the combination of its CDR3 amino acid sequence and its V-gene family, and reads without a unique V-gene family were dropped. To address suspected cross-contamination and a sequencing artifact, a later analysis removed under 600 highly shared, low-generation-probability nucleotide sequences. In a later analysis, a clonal expansion index was calculated for each public chain from normalized within-repertoire ranks of inferred template counts. In a later analysis, generation probabilities were computed using a VDJ recombination model fitted to out-of-frame rearrangements, and the results were checked against IGoR. A later analysis scored TCR-TCR, TCR-HLA and TCR-CMV co-occurrence with hypergeometric tests, applying a repertoire-size bias correction to TCR pairs. A later analysis estimated false discovery rates by permuting HLA or CMV assignments 20 times. In a later analysis, co-occurring TCRs were grouped using DBSCAN, and TCRdist sequence similarity was added for clustering within HLA-allele-positive subsets. Co-occurrence clustering excluded repertoires with fewer than 30,000 or more than 120,000 public chains, plus five with anomalous nucleotide sharing. Drawn from immuneACCESS, this table holds only the in-frame rearrangements with V and J called that TCRdb kept. Clones are partly lost; checked studies trace under half to an unresolved V gene and leave the rest unexplained. The D gene and trimming were derived from the DNA, and the V and J assignments and clone size from that table. Recorded for this sample are 150,000 to 200,000 clones; 77% of them occurred a single time. More than 1.4% of the sample rests with the top ten.

Worth noting for this clone: Which antigen it targets is not known. No clone much larger than this one lies a single base away; base qualities are absent.

Counted from cysteine to phenylalanine, this CDR3 has 16 amino acids. CDR3 DNA only is kept here, 48 bases in frame from base 1. CDR1 and CDR2 are read off the germline V gene (reference sequence) as LNHDA and SQIVND. Trimming takes 6 bases from V and 0 bases from J, and the germline ends sit 15 bases apart. Rearrangement joined TRBV19 to TRBJ1-3; a tentative D match to TRBD1 spans 5 bases. The sequenced sample was PBMCs. This clonotype was sampled from a man between 18 and 29 years old in good health and CMV-seronegative. At the DNA level, the sequence is TGTGCCAGTAGGAACGGGTGGGGACTCTCTGGAAACACCATATATTTT. Translated, this gives CASRNGWGLSGNTIYF.